A selection of T cell receptor beta chains follows, all from one sample in a study of blood T cell repertoires in COVID-19. Libraries were prepared by immunoSEQ multiplex PCR; TCRdb keeps only in-frame clonotypes and omits some of them. The sample holds about 50,000 clones, nearly 85% seen once. The source material was peripheral blood. These receptor sequences come from a man aged 35-49 years with acute or convalescent COVID-19. CDR3s include the opening cysteine and the closing phenylalanine or tryptophan. A D gene is named only where the DNA matches it firmly. Clone size is shown for a subset of rows, as once, few, many or a class of expanded clone.

d_call: TRBD1; clone_size: NA; v_call: TRBV5-1; j_call: TRBJ2-2; cdr3_aa: CASKDSRQGGTGELFF; cdr3_nt: TGCGCCAGCAAGGATTCGAGACAGGGCGGCACCGGGGAGCTGTTTTTT
d_call: NA; clone_size: few; v_call: TRBV12-5; j_call: TRBJ2-1; cdr3_aa: CASGLVGGANEQFF; cdr3_nt: TGTGCTAGTGGTTTGGTAGGGGGGGCAAATGAGCAGTTCTTC
d_call: TRBD2; clone_size: NA; v_call: TRBV2; j_call: TRBJ2-7; cdr3_aa: CASSEATSGSNEQYF; cdr3_nt: TGTGCCAGCAGTGAAGCGACTAGCGGGAGTAACGAGCAGTACTTC
d_call: NA; clone_size: once; v_call: TRBV24-1; j_call: TRBJ2-2; cdr3_aa: CATSDLGTGDTGELFF; cdr3_nt: TGTGCCACCAGTGATTTGGGGACGGGGGACACCGGGGAGCTGTTTTTT
d_call: TRBD1; clone_size: NA; v_call: TRBV3-1/TRBV3-2; j_call: TRBJ1-5; cdr3_aa: CASTQGEMGRQPQHF; cdr3_nt: TGTGCCAGTACTCAGGGGGAAATGGGTCGTCAGCCCCAGCATTTT
d_call: NA; clone_size: once; v_call: TRBV19; j_call: TRBJ2-1; cdr3_aa: CASSISRQLGNEQFF; cdr3_nt: TGTGCCAGTAGTATTAGTCGGCAGCTAGGAAATGAGCAGTTCTTC
d_call: NA; clone_size: NA; v_call: TRBV7-9; j_call: TRBJ1-4; cdr3_aa: CASSQSLGVTNEKLFF; cdr3_nt: TGTGCCAGCAGTCAGAGTCTCGGGGTTACTAATGAAAAACTGTTTTTT
d_call: NA; clone_size: NA; v_call: TRBV7-2; j_call: TRBJ1-3; cdr3_aa: CASSRGGIGNAGNTIYF; cdr3_nt: TGTGCCAGCAGCCGGGGGGGGATAGGGAATGCTGGAAACACCATATATTTT
d_call: NA; clone_size: NA; v_call: TRBV19; j_call: TRBJ2-3; cdr3_aa: CASSIDRGATLTDTQYF; cdr3_nt: TGTGCCAGTAGTATAGATCGGGGAGCTACCCTCACAGATACGCAGTATTTT
d_call: TRBD2; clone_size: NA; v_call: TRBV3-1/TRBV3-2; j_call: TRBJ2-1; cdr3_aa: CASSQAWGGVEQFF; cdr3_nt: TGTGCCAGCAGCCAAGCCTGGGGAGGGGTCGAGCAGTTCTTC
d_call: NA; clone_size: NA; v_call: TRBV30; j_call: TRBJ2-3; cdr3_aa: CAWRNQGGTDTQYF; cdr3_nt: TGTGCCTGGAGGAACCAGGGCGGCACAGATACGCAGTATTTT
d_call: NA; clone_size: few; v_call: TRBV12-2; j_call: TRBJ1-1; cdr3_aa: CASRSIQGGLVFF; cdr3_nt: TGTGCAAGTCGCTCTATACAGGGGGGGTTAGTTTTCTTT
d_call: TRBD2; clone_size: NA; v_call: TRBV2; j_call: TRBJ2-5; cdr3_aa: CASRRLAGDVETQYF; cdr3_nt: TGTGCCAGCAGACGACTAGCGGGGGATGTGGAGACCCAGTACTTC
d_call: NA; clone_size: few; v_call: TRBV19; j_call: TRBJ1-1; cdr3_aa: CASSMREKHTEAFF; cdr3_nt: TGTGCCAGTAGTATGCGGGAGAAACACACTGAAGCTTTCTTT
d_call: TRBD2; clone_size: NA; v_call: TRBV27; j_call: TRBJ2-1; cdr3_aa: CASNSLAGVTYNEQFF; cdr3_nt: TGTGCCAGCAATTCCCTAGCGGGGGTGACCTACAATGAGCAGTTCTTC
d_call: NA; clone_size: NA; v_call: TRBV10-3; j_call: TRBJ2-3; cdr3_aa: CAISESTGGTDTQYF; cdr3_nt: TGTGCCATCAGTGAGTCGACAGGAGGCACAGATACGCAGTATTTT